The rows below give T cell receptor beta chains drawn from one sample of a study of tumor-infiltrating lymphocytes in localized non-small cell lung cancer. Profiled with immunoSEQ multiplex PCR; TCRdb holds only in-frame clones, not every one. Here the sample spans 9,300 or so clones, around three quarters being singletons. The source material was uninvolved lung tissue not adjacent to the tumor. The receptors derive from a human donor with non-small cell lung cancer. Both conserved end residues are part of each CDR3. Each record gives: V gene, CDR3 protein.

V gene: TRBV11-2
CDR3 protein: CASSLSGRGPRETQYF

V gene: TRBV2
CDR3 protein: CASSEALGELFF

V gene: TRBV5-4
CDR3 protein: CASSPGPNYGYTF

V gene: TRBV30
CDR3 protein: CAWRTGGAKTQYF

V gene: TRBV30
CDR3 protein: CAWNLNYGYTF

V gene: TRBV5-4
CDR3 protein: CASKSSPNTGELFF

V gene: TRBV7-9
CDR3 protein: CASSPTGGELFF

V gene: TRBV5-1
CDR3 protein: CASSLEGTTRDEQYF

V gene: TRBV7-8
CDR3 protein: CASSLEWGAGNTIYF

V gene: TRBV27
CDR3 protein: CASTPLGVAGETQYF

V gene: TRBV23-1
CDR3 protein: CASSHSVMGASRGHNEQFF

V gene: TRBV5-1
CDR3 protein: CASSLERGAGETQYF

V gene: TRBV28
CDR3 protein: CASSIGGSSYEQYF

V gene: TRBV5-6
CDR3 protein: CASSQVQGSLGYTF

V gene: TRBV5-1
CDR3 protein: CASSLVGGRADEQYF

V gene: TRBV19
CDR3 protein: CASSIGWRYLYNEQFF

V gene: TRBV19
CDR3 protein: CASSINGRGTEAFF

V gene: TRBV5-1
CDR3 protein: CASSVNILGDYEQYF

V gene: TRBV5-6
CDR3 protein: CASSSGQTDTQYF

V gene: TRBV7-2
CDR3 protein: CASMGWQGRLETQYF

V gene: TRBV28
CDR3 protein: CASSRQGRNTEAFF

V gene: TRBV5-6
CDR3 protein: CASSLLTSENTEAFF

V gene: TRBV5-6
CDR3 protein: CASSIGTDYEQYF

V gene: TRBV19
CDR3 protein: CASSVAGGAQETQYF